The 22 T cell receptor beta chains listed next were all sequenced from one sample in a study of T cell responses to AZD1222 COVID-19 vaccine (dated by TCRdb to the early 2020s). The intended sense of this specimen's time point label: about 28 days (+/-7) after the second vaccine dose. Library generation was performed with the immunoSEQ multiplex PCR assay. In TCRdb, the immuneACCESS table is reduced to in-frame sequences with V and J assigned. These tables do not hold every clone; where another copy was compared, an unresolved V gene accounts for under half, and the others remain unexplained. The sample yields over 110,000 clones; 85% to 95% were counted once. The ten largest make up 9% to 9.5% of the sample. The material was peripheral blood, obtained 28 days after the second AZD1222 dose. These receptors were collected from an adult who received the AZD1222 COVID-19 vaccine.

V usage is TRBV29-1 and J usage is TRBJ1-1; the D is unclear. Trimming took off 6 bases at V and 1 base at J, with 6 bases between the two ends. Germline V gives CDR1 SQVTM, CDR2 ANQGSEA. This CDR3 is 11 amino acids long. The CDR3 region is CSVVSNTEAFF. CDR3 nucleotides: TGCAGCGTGGTCTCGAACACTGAAGCTTTCTTT. Looking up the rest from reference TRBV29-1 and TRBJ1-1 gives the full variable domain: SAVISQKPSRDICQRGTSLTIQCQVDSQVTMMFWYRQQPGQSLTLIATANQGSEATYESGFVIDKFPISRPNLTFSTLTVSNMSPEDSSIYLCSVVSNTEAFFGQGTRLTVV.

The chain has TRBV12-3 or TRBV12-4 and TRBJ1-2; D uncertain. This CDR3 has 12 amino acids. V was clipped by 7 bases and J by 6 bases, with 12 bases between them. CDR3 nucleotide sequence: TGTGCCAGCACCCTCTCCCCCCATGGCTACACCTTC. Amino acids: CASTLSPHGYTF.

The chain employs TRBV28 and TRBJ2-7, with D perhaps TRBD1 (6 bases). CDR3 length: 14 residues. V gave up 5 bases and J gave up 2 bases, with 13 bases separating them. Per the germline V gene, CDR1 is MDHEN and CDR2 is SYDVKM. In DNA, the CDR3 is TGTGCCAGCAGTAGGGACACCATCACCTACGAGCAGTACGTC. Amino acids: CASSRDTITYEQYV.

J is TRBJ2-5 and V is TRBV5-1, with D unresolved. The CDR3 has 14 amino acids. In germline, CDR1 is SGHRS, CDR2 YFSETQ. Trimming removed 1 base at V and 6 bases at J, with 13 bases between. The CDR3 spells CASSLIAQAQTQYF. The DNA of the CDR3 is TGCGCCAGCAGCTTGATAGCCCAGGCGCAGACCCAGTACTTC.

The chain links TRBV28 to TRBJ2-7, with D unclear. The CDR3 runs to 13 residues. V was pared by 2 bases and J by 3 bases, with 8 bases between. Germline loops: CDR1 MDHEN, CDR2 SYDVKM. CDR3 loop: CASSLIGRYEQYV. The CDR3 nucleotides read TGTGCCAGCAGTTTAATCGGCCGCTACGAGCAGTACGTC.

This chain joins TRBV28 and TRBJ2-2, with D possibly being TRBD1 (5 bases). Germline V lookup: CDR1 MDHEN, CDR2 SYDVKM. V lost 7 bases and J lost 5, with 20 bases in between. The CDR3 consists of 16 residues. The CDR3 loop reads CASTLVVGQGTGELFF. CDR3 in DNA: TGTGCCAGCACCCTCGTCGTCGGGCAGGGAACCGGGGAGCTGTTTTTT.

The chain couples TRBV5-1 to TRBJ1-1; TRBD1 is a possible D gene (5 bases). Deletions cut 3 bases from V and 1 base from J, with 16 bases between. From germline, CDR1 is SGHRS and CDR2 YFSETQ. This CDR3 has 16 residues. The CDR3 region has the DNA TGCGCCAGCAGCTCGGGACTGACGGTTTCGAACACTGAAGCTTTCTTT. This encodes CASSSGLTVSNTEAFF.

The J gene is TRBJ1-3, the V gene TRBV28; 9 bases are shared with TRBD1. The V segment lost 6 bases and the J segment 8 bases; nucleotides outside the gene matches: 8. Germline lookup yields CDR1 MDHEN and CDR2 SYDVKM. The CDR3 covers 14 residues. The CDR3: CASSSRDRVHTIYF. The CDR3 DNA is TGTGCCAGCAGCTCAAGGGACAGGGTACACACCATATATTTT.

On this clone: The sample contains more than one DNA sequence encoding this CDR3. This chain uses TRBV27 with TRBJ1-3, with D perhaps matching TRBD1 (5 bases). Germline CDR1 and CDR2: MNHEY and SMNVEV (reference sequence). The CDR3 extends over 14 amino acids. Trimming took off 4 bases at V and 2 bases at J, with 9 bases between the two ends. As DNA, the CDR3 is TGTGCCAGCAGTTCGGGGACGGCTGGAAACACCATATATTTT. Its translation: CASSSGTAGNTIYF.

This sequence joins TRBV7-8 and TRBJ1-5, with a tentative D call TRBD1 (5 bases). V was cut by 0 bases and J by 3 bases, with 15 bases left in between. This CDR3 spans 17 amino acids. The V gene's germline CDR1 is SGHVS and CDR2 FQNEAQ. Here the CDR3 DNA reads TGTGCCAGCAGCTTAGCGCGGGGCGGGAGGGACAATCAGCCCCAGCATTTT. Protein sequence: CASSLARGGRDNQPQHF.

This chain uses TRBV25-1 with TRBJ1-1; possible D gene TRBD1, 6 bases. Germline V gene sequence: CDR1 MGHDK, CDR2 SYGVNS. This CDR3 region has 15 residues. V lost 1 base and J lost 7, with 16 bases in between. CDR3 amino acids: CASSEWDTGPSEAFF. The CDR3 DNA reads TGTGCCAGCAGTGAATGGGATACAGGGCCCAGTGAAGCTTTCTTT.

This chain connects TRBV11-2 to TRBJ1-3, with D perhaps TRBD1 (6 bases). The germline CDR1 and CDR2 sequences are SGHAT and FQNNGV. Trimming left V 0 bases short and J 0 bases short, with 12 bases between. The CDR3 runs to 17 residues. The CDR3 region is CASSLERRGSSGNTIYF. Written as DNA, the CDR3 is TGTGCCAGCAGCTTAGAAAGGAGGGGGTCCTCTGGAAACACCATATATTTT.

J is TRBJ1-1 and V is TRBV5-1; a weak D match, TRBD1 (6 bases). The CDR3 extends over 13 amino acids. The germline gives CDR1 SGHRS, CDR2 YFSETQ. The V gene lost 4 bases and the J gene lost 6 bases, with 13 bases spanning the gap. DNA of the CDR3: TGCGCCAGCAGCACAGGGAATCGCGCTGAAGCTTTCTTT. It translates to CASSTGNRAEAFF.

The chain couples TRBV9 to TRBJ1-3, with a tentative D call TRBD1 (5 bases). This CDR3 region has 16 residues. Germline values: CDR1 SGDLS, CDR2 YYNGEE. V lost 4 bases and J lost 0, with 14 bases in between. The CDR3 here is CASSRVARDSGNTIYF. The CDR3 DNA reads as TGTGCCAGCAGCCGAGTTGCCAGGGACTCTGGAAACACCATATATTTT.

This clone was seen once. The V gene is TRBV28, the J gene TRBJ1-1; 9 bases line up with TRBD1. Germline CDR1 and CDR2: MDHEN and SYDVKM. The trim removed 5 bases at V and 5 bases at J, leaving 3 bases unmatched. The CDR3 contains 13 residues. For the CDR3, the DNA is TGTGCCAGCAGTCGACAGGGGGAGACTGAAGCTTTCTTT. This sequence encodes CASSRQGETEAFF.

The V gene is TRBV5-4, the J gene TRBJ2-1; D tentatively fits TRBD1 or TRBD2 (5 bases each). This CDR3 region has 10 residues. Germline-derived CDR1 and CDR2 are SGHNT and YYREEE (reference sequence). V was shortened by 10 bases and J by 4 bases, with 6 bases between the two germline ends. The CDR3 reads CAEGYNEQFF. The CDR3 DNA reads TGTGCCGAGGGGTACAATGAGCAGTTCTTC.

In DNA form, the CDR3 reads TGTGCCAGTAGTAGGACGGCTGGCACTGAAGCTTTCTTT. Its protein is CASSRTAGTEAFF. The chain combines TRBV19 with TRBJ1-1; D gene ambiguous. The germline V gene encodes CDR1 LNHDA and CDR2 SQIVND (reference sequence). The CDR3 spans 13 residues. V was clipped by 4 bases and J by 4 bases, with 10 bases between them.

V gene TRBV7-6 combines with J gene TRBJ1-1; D gene ambiguous. The CDR3 consists of 15 residues. V lost 0 bases, J lost 0 bases, and 8 bases lay in between. Germline CDR1 and CDR2: SGHVS and FNYEAQ. CDR3 in DNA: TGTGCCAGCAGCTTAGCTAAGGGTATGAACACTGAAGCTTTCTTT. It encodes CASSLAKGMNTEAFF.

The chain uses TRBV19 and TRBJ1-5; weak D call: TRBD1 (6 bases). CDR1 LNHDA and CDR2 SQIVND come from the germline V gene (reference sequence). The V end lost 11 bases, the J end lost 4 bases, and 15 bases lay between the germline ends. The CDR3 sequence is 13 residues long. The CDR3 region has the DNA TGTGCCTCCCAGGCAAGGGGGAATCAGCCCCAGCATTTT. Encoded protein: CASQARGNQPQHF.

This chain links TRBV6-5 with TRBJ2-1; no firm D call. Germline CDR1 reads MNHEY; CDR2 reads SVGAGI. The CDR3 has 15 amino acids. V was shortened by 6 bases and J by 9 bases, with 21 bases between the two germline ends. The CDR3 nucleotides are TGTGCCAGCAGGACCCTAGATCTGAGCGTTAGTGAGCAGTTCTTC. It encodes CASRTLDLSVSEQFF.

V and J are TRBV11-3 and TRBJ1-1; D unclear. Germline-derived CDR1 and CDR2 are SGHNT and YENEEA. Between the trimmed V and J ends, which lost 5 bases and 0 bases, there was a span of 13 bases. This CDR3 has 15 amino acids. CDR3 DNA sequence: TGTGCCAGCAGCCTCCGGGGAGGCATGAACACTGAAGCTTTCTTT. It translates to CASSLRGGMNTEAFF.

This chain uses TRBV30 with TRBJ1-2; D is unclear. The germline CDR1 and CDR2 sequences are GTSNPN and SVGIG (reference sequence). This CDR3 is built from 15 residues. V was pared by 1 base and J by 1 base, with 13 bases between. As DNA, the CDR3 is TGTGCCTGGAGTGCAATAGGACCGTTTAACTATGGCTACACCTTC. It translates to CAWSAIGPFNYGYTF.